Detailed here is one T cell receptor beta chain. The entry originates in a study of blood T cell repertoires in COVID-19. In the study overall: Sites in the United States, Italy and Spain provided acute and convalescent COVID-19 samples. PBMCs, B-cell-depleted T cells, or T cells were the source of the cDNA or gDNA that made up the material.

CDR1 and CDR2 from the germline V gene are WSHSY and SAAADI. CDR3 length: 14 amino acids. Trimming removed 1 base from V and 2 bases from J, with 6 bases in between. The assay was immunoSEQ multiplex PCR, and TCRdb's table has in-frame clones only and misses some. The sample includes some 290,000 clones, more than 85% seen only once; the top ten take 3.9%. The genes are TRBV10-2 and TRBJ1-5; D remains ambiguous. The sequence was collected from a woman younger than 45 who had been exposed to COVID-19. Sequencing was carried out using PBMCs or T cells enriched from blood (not recorded which). The CDR3 sequence: CASSEWQGNQPQHF. The CDR3 DNA reads TGCGCCAGCAGTGAGTGGCAGGGCAATCAGCCCCAGCATTTT.